The T cell receptor beta chain described here comes from a study of metastatic and nonmetastatic thyroid tumors. On the study more broadly: The comparison covered peripheral blood and tumor or nodule tissue in malignant and benign thyroid patients.

Concerning this clone: Its antigen is as yet unknown.

Study-wide findings and caveats: Benign nodules were reported to have significantly lower TCR beta diversity than malignant thyroid tumors, in blood and tumor.

Patients underwent thyroid surgery, and none had received any treatment before it. In the authors' methods: Across clinicopathological groups, CDR3 differences served as the basis for building a distant-metastasis classifier for papillary thyroid cancer. TCRdb re-called clones from the PCR reads using MiXCR. The V and J calls and clone size come from TCRdb's table, not from the authors' own analysis. The sample lists around 17,000 clones, about 24% seen once, with 7% to 9.5% in the top ten. Germline V gene lookup returns CDR1 LNHDA and CDR2 SQIVND (reference sequence). The V gene lost 5 bases and the J gene lost 6 bases, with 17 bases spanning the gap. This CDR3 is built from 15 residues.

The chain is built from TRBV19 and TRBJ1-5; D possibly corresponds to TRBD1 (5 bases). Sequenced sample: adjacent normal tissue. This receptor was taken from a female donor with papillary thyroid cancer or a benign thyroid nodule (not recorded which). Some clones in this sample may be carry-over from other donors' samples. CDR3 DNA sequence: TGTGCCAGTAGTGGATACGCGGGCCAGGGTCAGCCCCAGCATTTT. Amino acid sequence: CASSGYAGQGQPQHF.